The rows below give T cell receptor beta chains drawn from one sample of a study of cytomegalovirus exposure and HLA in healthy donors. Only in-frame clones appear in the TCRdb table, and some are missing; sequencing was by immunoSEQ multiplex PCR. This table has tens of thousands of clones, approximately 95% appearing once. Source material: PBMCs. The receptors come from a woman aged 18-29 years in good health and CMV-seronegative. The CDR3 runs from the conserved cysteine through the conserved F or W.

j_gene	v_gene	CDR3aa
TRBJ2-3	TRBV10-3	CAISESSGVGDTQYF
TRBJ1-3	TRBV27	CASAPGIAGNTIYF
TRBJ1-1	TRBV6-5	CASSYNRNTEAFF
TRBJ2-1	TRBV6-1	CASRILAGGDNEQFF
TRBJ2-7	TRBV30	CAWDSNYEQYF
TRBJ2-2	TRBV7-9	CASSLELHTGELFF
TRBJ1-2	TRBV9	CASTSISYGGQSYGYTF
TRBJ2-2	TRBV2	CASRVQGSNTGELFF
TRBJ2-3	TRBV6-4	CASSQGGGGTDTQYF
TRBJ2-7	TRBV7-8	CASSSQGTATYEQYF
TRBJ2-2	TRBV30	CAWSVGTVDTGELFF
TRBJ2-7	TRBV15	CATSRATSSYEQYF
TRBJ2-1	TRBV18	CASSPNEGHLYNEQFF
TRBJ2-1	TRBV27	CASSFGGQGRIGEQFF
TRBJ1-5	TRBV11-2	CASSFRDPGQGNNQPQHF
TRBJ1-4	TRBV5-1	CASSLYGTGGREKLFF
TRBJ2-7	TRBV5-6	CASSDLLSRTLDEQYF
TRBJ2-5	TRBV5-6	CASSEELAGYQETQYF
TRBJ1-1	TRBV19	CAAQGRTEAFF
TRBJ2-1	TRBV5-1	CASGLAGSYNEQFF
TRBJ2-7	TRBV11-2	CASSSHRDNSYEQYF
TRBJ2-7	TRBV6-6	CASSRDSGGYEQYF
TRBJ2-7	TRBV6-1	CASSDGAGEFYEQYF
TRBJ1-2	TRBV9	CASSVDQTGNYGYTF
TRBJ2-5	TRBV6-5	CASSYSQGAVRETQYF
TRBJ2-5	TRBV29-1	CSVIMTGIETQYF
TRBJ2-3	TRBV5-4	CASSPRNGGADTQYF
TRBJ2-3	TRBV4-1	CASSQSGTSGTDTQYF
TRBJ1-1	TRBV6-6	CASRTTVSAFF
TRBJ1-4	TRBV7-9	CASSLSGPNEKLFF
TRBJ2-3	TRBV10-1	CASSENVGKGVSDTQYF
TRBJ2-5	TRBV4-2	CASSEEGAWETQYF
TRBJ2-7	TRBV29-1	CSVSTTTYEQYF
TRBJ1-2	TRBV5-1	CASKMETAGDGYTF
TRBJ1-1	TRBV30	CALFGRGTLYEAFF
TRBJ2-3	TRBV20-1	CSAKGADTQYF
TRBJ1-1	TRBV7-9	CASSLQGRGTEAFF
TRBJ1-1	TRBV29-1	CSARLSQGQGSNTEAFF
TRBJ2-2	TRBV6-4	CASRAQGAGGELFF
TRBJ1-3	TRBV10-3	CAISELHPGLSGNTIYF
TRBJ1-1	TRBV9	CASSVGDLNTEAFF
TRBJ2-2	TRBV28	CASSYPGLATTGELFF
TRBJ2-2	TRBV5-6	CASSLGRGTGELFF
TRBJ1-1	TRBV30	CAWSWTGTEAFF
TRBJ2-7	TRBV2	CASNGQGAVYEQYF
TRBJ2-1	TRBV7-7	CASSLSGGGYNEQFF
TRBJ2-7	TRBV7-8	CASSPPYSFEQYF
TRBJ1-2	TRBV4-1	CASSQVEGAIDYGYTF
TRBJ2-5	TRBV4-3	CASSPGTGDQETQYF
TRBJ1-1	TRBV29-1	CSVVTGSVLTEAFF
TRBJ2-7	TRBV30	CAWRTGGTRNEQYF
TRBJ2-6	TRBV19	CASRGGAGANVLTF
TRBJ2-7	TRBV6-6	CASTDSGTATYEQYF
TRBJ2-7	TRBV28	CASTDGQGSYEQYF
TRBJ1-1	TRBV5-1	CASSLVGGSEAFF
TRBJ2-7	TRBV6-5	CASSGTSGSVDEQYF
TRBJ2-7	TRBV10-3	CAISEEDSYEQYF